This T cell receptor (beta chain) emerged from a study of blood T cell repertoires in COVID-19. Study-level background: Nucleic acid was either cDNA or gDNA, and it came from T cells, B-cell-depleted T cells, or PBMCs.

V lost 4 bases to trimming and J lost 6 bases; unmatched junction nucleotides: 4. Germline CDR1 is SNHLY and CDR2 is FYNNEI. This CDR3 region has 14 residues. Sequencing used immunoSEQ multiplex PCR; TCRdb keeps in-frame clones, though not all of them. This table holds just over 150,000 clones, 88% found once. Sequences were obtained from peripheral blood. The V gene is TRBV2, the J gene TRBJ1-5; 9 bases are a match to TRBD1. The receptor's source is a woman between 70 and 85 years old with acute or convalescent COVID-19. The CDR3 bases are TGTGCCAGCAGTGGCACAGGGGGCGGTCAGCCCCAGCATTTT. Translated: CASSGTGGGQPQHF.